These 10 T cell receptor beta chains share one sample of origin, sequenced in a study of shared clonotypes between healthy human individuals. Produced via immunoSEQ multiplex PCR; TCRdb's table is partial and in-frame only. This table holds 500,000 to 650,000 clones, roughly four fifths found once. Sequenced material: PBMCs. The receptors were sampled from a woman between 40 and 55 years old in good health. Some clones in this sample may be carry-over from other donors' samples.

This clone has just a few counts. This chain uses TRBV30 with TRBJ2-5; D remains unclear. Germline lookup yields CDR1 GTSNPN and CDR2 SVGIG (reference sequence). The CDR3 is 11 residues long. The V end was cut by 2 bases, the J end by 2 bases, with 3 bases between. CDR3 amino acids: CAWSRQETQYF. CDR3 coding DNA: TGTGCCTGGAGTCGACAAGAGACCCAGTACTTC.

The CDR3 coding sequence is TGTGCCTGGGGGGCCTCAGGAAACACCATATATTTT. Its translation is CAWGASGNTIYF. The chain links TRBV30 to TRBJ1-3, with D possibly TRBD1 on 5 matching bases. V was pared by 5 bases and J by 4 bases, with 9 bases between. The germline CDR1 and CDR2 sequences are GTSNPN and SVGIG (reference sequence). The CDR3 runs to 12 residues.

This clone was seen a few times. The rearrangement links TRBV28 to TRBJ1-2; possible D gene TRBD1, 6 bases. Germline V lookup: CDR1 MDHEN, CDR2 SYDVKM. This CDR3 is 15 amino acids long. V was cut by 6 bases and J by 4 bases, with 18 bases left in between. The CDR3 here is CASSYTGFRPYGYTF. The CDR3 DNA is TGTGCCAGCAGCTACACAGGGTTTCGTCCCTATGGCTACACCTTC.

The CDR3 loop reads CASSTGTSHFF. CDR3 coding DNA: TGTGCCAGTAGTACCGGGACCAGCCATTTCTTC. V and J are TRBV19 and TRBJ2-1; D is possibly TRBD1 or TRBD2 (5 bases each). V lost 4 bases, J lost 16 bases, and 14 bases lay in between. From germline, CDR1 is LNHDA and CDR2 SQIVND (reference sequence). This CDR3 spans 11 amino acids.

This clone came up once. This sequence joins TRBV6-1 and TRBJ2-1; D may match TRBD1 or TRBD2 (5 bases each). Per the germline V gene, CDR1 is MNHNS and CDR2 is SASEGT. The CDR3 spans 16 residues. V lost 2 bases to trimming and J lost 0 bases, with 11 bases between them. This CDR3 reads CASSEKGTSSYNEQFF. The CDR3 nucleotides read TGTGCCAGCAGTGAAAAAGGGACGAGCTCCTACAATGAGCAGTTCTTC.

This chain uses TRBV18 with TRBJ2-7; maybe TRBD1 (7 bases). The CDR3 loop spans 14 amino acids. Germline CDR1 reads KGHSH; CDR2 reads LQKENI. V was trimmed by 3 bases and J by 1 base, leaving 10 bases between them. Here the CDR3 reads CASSPSGGSYEQYF. The CDR3 DNA reads as TGTGCCAGCTCACCCTCAGGGGGGTCCTACGAGCAGTACTTC.

This clone was seen a few times. In the same sample, other DNA sequences code for this CDR3. V gene TRBV6-5 combines with J gene TRBJ1-1; TRBD1 matches at 11 bases. Germline CDR1 reads MNHEY; CDR2 reads SVGAGI. V was clipped by 6 bases and J by 4 bases; unmatched bases: 1. This CDR3 spans 13 amino acids. Here the CDR3 DNA reads TGTGCCAGCAGCGGGACAGGGGGCACTGAAGCTTTCTTT. Translated, it gives CASSGTGGTEAFF.

The chain links TRBV10-3 to TRBJ1-4, with TRBD1 matching 9 bases. Unmatched junction bases numbered 9, after V lost 5 bases and J lost 8 bases. This CDR3 has 15 residues. Germline CDR1 reads ENHRY; CDR2 reads SYGVKD. This CDR3 reads CAISRAGTGTEKLFF. The CDR3 DNA sequence: TGTGCCATCAGTAGGGCCGGGACAGGGACCGAAAAACTGTTTTTT.

CDR3 sequence: CASSADGPSTEAFF. The DNA of the CDR3 is TGTGCCAGCAGTGCCGATGGACCTAGCACTGAAGCTTTCTTT. The chain employs TRBV6-4 and TRBJ1-1; D is uncertain. The germline CDR1 and CDR2 sequences are MRHNA and SNTAGT. The ends were cut back, 4 bases at V and 4 bases at J, with 13 bases in the middle. This CDR3 contains 14 residues.

The rearrangement links TRBV7-3 to TRBJ2-1; tentatively, D is TRBD1 or TRBD2 (6 bases each). This CDR3 spans 15 amino acids. Germline lookup yields CDR1 SGHTA and CDR2 FQGTGA. V dropped 3 bases and J dropped 9 bases, with 18 bases sitting between them. In nucleotides, the CDR3 is TGTGCCAGCAGCTTGGGGGGCCCCCTTATGATTGAGCAGTTCTTC. Translating gives CASSLGGPLMIEQFF. Complete variable domain (other parts from reference TRBV7-3 and TRBJ2-1): GAGVSQTPSNKVTEKGKYVELRCDPISGHTALYWYRQSLGQGPEFLIYFQGTGAADDSGLPNDRFFAVRPEGSVSTLKIQRTERGDSAVYLCASSLGGPLMIEQFFGPGTRLTVL.